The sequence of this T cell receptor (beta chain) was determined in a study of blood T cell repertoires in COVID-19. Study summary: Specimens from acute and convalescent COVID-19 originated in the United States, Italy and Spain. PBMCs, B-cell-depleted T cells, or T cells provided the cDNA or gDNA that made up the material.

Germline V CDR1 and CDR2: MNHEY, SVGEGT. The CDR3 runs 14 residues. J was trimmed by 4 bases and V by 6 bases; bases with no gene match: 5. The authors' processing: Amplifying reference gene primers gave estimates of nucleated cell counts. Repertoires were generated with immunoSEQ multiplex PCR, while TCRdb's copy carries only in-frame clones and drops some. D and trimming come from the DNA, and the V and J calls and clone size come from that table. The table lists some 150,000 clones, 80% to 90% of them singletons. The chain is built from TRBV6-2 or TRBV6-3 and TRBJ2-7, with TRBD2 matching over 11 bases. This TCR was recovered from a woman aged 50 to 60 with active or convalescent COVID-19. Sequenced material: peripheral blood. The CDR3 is CASSLTSGTYEQYF. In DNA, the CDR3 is TGTGCCAGCAGCCTGACTAGCGGGACATACGAGCAGTACTTC.